Sequencing of this T cell receptor beta chain was carried out in a study of cytomegalovirus exposure and HLA in healthy donors. General study findings and limits: The study labeled 164 TCR beta chains cytomegalovirus-associated. With high specificity and sensitivity, the classifier reportedly diagnosed cytomegalovirus status.

Produced via immunoSEQ multiplex PCR; TCRdb's table is partial and in-frame only. This table holds approximately 120,000 clones, roughly 89% found once. Of note for this clone: Antigen: not known.

V was cut by 5 bases and J by 3 bases, with 12 bases left in between. CDR3 length equals 14 residues. Germline lookup yields CDR1 SEHNR and CDR2 FQNEAQ (reference sequence). The chain is built from TRBV7-9 and TRBJ2-3; TRBD2 might be the D (6 bases). Specimen: PBMCs. The clonotype originates from a woman between 18 and 29 years old in good health and CMV-seronegative. Written as DNA, the CDR3 is TGTGCCAGCAGCCGGGGACTGACGACAGATACGCAGTATTTT. Its protein product is CASSRGLTTDTQYF.